This T cell receptor beta chain was identified during a study of vaccination and CD4 T cells after COVID-19. Cultured CD4+ T cells had their DNA profiled by the Oncomine TCR Beta short-read assay. TCRdb ran MiXCR on the PCR reads and lists one entry per CDR3 protein. The profile shows under 20,000 distinct CDR3 sequences, roughly 50% of them singletons. This CDR3 spans 15 amino acids. Germline CDR1 reads KGHDR; CDR2 reads SFDVKD. V was cut by 3 bases and J by 2 bases, with 10 bases left in between. Regarding this clonotype: The antigen is undetermined.

The sample's treatment: roughly nine-day PBMC culture with coronavirus spike peptide pools or control peptides (ViraFEST assay). This receptor was taken from a human donor who had recovered from COVID-19. The sample in question was CD4+ T cells from blood, cultured in vitro, obtained before SARS-CoV-2 vaccination. The chain carries TRBV24-1 and TRBJ1-5; D perhaps matches TRBD1 (5 bases). This CDR3 reads CATSDRGGGNQPQHF. As DNA, the CDR3 is TGTGCCACCAGTGATCGTGGGGGGGGCAATCAGCCCCAGCATTTT.